Below are 8 T cell receptor beta chains sequenced from a single sample in a study of T cell responses to AZD1222 COVID-19 vaccine. This table comes from immunoSEQ multiplex PCR, and its TCRdb copy is limited to in-frame clones, with some not included. The table includes about 160,000 clones, 93% detected once. The sample in question was peripheral blood, obtained on day 0 of AZD1222 vaccination. The receptors come from an adult in good health.

The CDR3 is CSAAQGFAYEQYF. The CDR3 DNA follows: TGCAGCGCAGCCCAGGGATTCGCCTACGAGCAGTACTTC. The rearrangement links TRBV29-1 to TRBJ2-7, with D possibly matching TRBD1 (5 bases). The CDR3 spans 13 residues. The ends were cut back, 7 bases at V and 2 bases at J, with 15 bases in the middle. Germline V gives CDR1 SQVTM, CDR2 ANQGSEA.

The chain uses TRBV20-1 and TRBJ2-7; possibly TRBD1 or TRBD2 for D (5 bases each). With 3 bases removed from V and 2 bases from J, the gap between germline ends came to 5 bases. CDR3 size: 11 residues. CDR1 is DFQATT, CDR2 SNEGSKA, per germline (reference sequence). The CDR3 DNA is TGCAGTGCTAGGGGGGCCTACGAGCAGTACTTC. Amino acid sequence: CSARGAYEQYF.

This clone was seen only once. This chain connects TRBV7-2 to TRBJ2-7; TRBD1 aligns across 8 bases. After removal of 3 bases from V and 7 bases from J, the junction contained 5 bases not matched to a gene. Germline CDR1 and CDR2: SGHTA and FQGNSA. CDR3 length equals 13 residues. CDR3 in DNA: TGTGCCAGCAGCTTGGCAAACAGGGGGGAGCAGTACTTC. Protein product: CASSLANRGEQYF.

The chain employs TRBV3-1 (or the pseudogene TRBV3-2) and TRBJ1-4; D is possibly TRBD1 (5 bases). Germline V gives CDR1 LGHDT, CDR2 YNNKEL (reference sequence). The CDR3 has 14 residues. With 7 bases removed from V and 3 bases from J, the gap between germline ends came to 12 bases. CDR3 protein: CASTLRGSNEKLFF. In nucleotides, the CDR3 is TGTGCCAGCACCCTACGGGGGTCTAATGAAAAACTGTTTTTT.

This clone was seen a single time. The chain combines TRBV3-1 (or the pseudogene TRBV3-2) with TRBJ1-2, with 7 nucleotides matching TRBD1. The V and J ends lost 0 bases and 0 bases, in that order; junction bases with no gene match: 4. This CDR3 is 16 amino acids long. The germline V gene has CDR1 LGHDT and CDR2 YNNKEL (reference sequence). CDR3 coding DNA: TGTGCCAGCAGCCAAGATCTGGGGACAGCTAACTATGGCTACACCTTC. It translates to CASSQDLGTANYGYTF.

V and J are TRBV30 and TRBJ1-6; 8 nucleotides match TRBD1. This CDR3 has 14 residues. Germline CDR1 and CDR2: GTSNPN and SVGIG (reference sequence). Losses at the gene ends were 5 bases for V and 12 bases for J; bases not matched to a gene: 12. This chain's CDR3 is CAWSAKTGGRPLHF. CDR3 nucleotides: TGTGCCTGGTCGGCCAAAACAGGGGGTAGACCCCTCCACTTT.

The V call is TRBV7-8, the J call TRBJ2-7, with 12 bases lining up with TRBD2. Germline assignment: CDR1 SGHVS and CDR2 FQNEAQ. V gave up 5 bases and J gave up 4 bases; unmatched junction bases: 33. The CDR3 consists of 24 residues. CDR3: CASSLPGGGSATRTSGVRTYEQYF. The DNA of the CDR3 is TGTGCCAGCAGCCTACCCGGAGGGGGATCCGCCACCAGGACTAGCGGGGTCCGCACGTACGAGCAGTACTTC.

The chain joins TRBV7-9 to TRBJ2-3, with TRBD1 identical over 8 bases. The CDR3 is 15 amino acids. V gave up 4 bases and J gave up 8 bases; unmatched junction bases: 11. Germline CDR1 reads SEHNR; CDR2 reads FQNEAQ (reference sequence). The CDR3 loop reads CASSSIGQGLGTQYF. CDR3 nucleotides: TGTGCCAGCAGCTCGATAGGACAGGGTTTAGGTACGCAGTATTTT.